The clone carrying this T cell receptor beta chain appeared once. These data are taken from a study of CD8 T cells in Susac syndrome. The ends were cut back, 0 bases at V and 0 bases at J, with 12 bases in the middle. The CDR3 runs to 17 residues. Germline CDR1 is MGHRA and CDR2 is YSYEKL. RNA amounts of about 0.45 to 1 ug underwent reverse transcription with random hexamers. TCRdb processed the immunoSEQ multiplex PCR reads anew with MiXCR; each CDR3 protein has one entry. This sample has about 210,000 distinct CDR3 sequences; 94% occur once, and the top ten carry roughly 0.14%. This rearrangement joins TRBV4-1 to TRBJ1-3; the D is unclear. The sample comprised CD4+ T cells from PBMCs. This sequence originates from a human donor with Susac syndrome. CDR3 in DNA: TGCGCCAGCAGCCAAGATACAGCTTCCTCCTCTGGAAACACCATATATTTT. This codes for CASSQDTASSSGNTIYF.